The 9 T cell receptor beta chains reported below all come from one sample, sequenced in a study of T-cell memory formation after mild COVID-19. TCRdb re-analysed the 5' RACE reads in MiXCR, keeping a single row per CDR3 protein. Of about 200,000 distinct CDR3 sequences listed, 16% are singletons. The sequenced sample consisted of PBMCs or a T cell subset sorted from them (not recorded which). The source is an adult woman who had mild COVID-19 (a few samples of this study predate the infection). Cell type and time point are not known.

The J gene is TRBJ2-2, the V gene TRBV11-2; 7 bases align to TRBD1. CDR1 is SGHAT and CDR2 is FQNNGV in the germline V gene. The CDR3 has 15 amino acids. V lost 6 bases and J lost 0; bases outside the gene matches: 4. CDR3 residues: CASSHRGPNTGELFF. DNA for the CDR3: TGTGCCAGCAGTCACAGGGGACCGAACACCGGGGAGCTGTTTTTT.

This clonotype was recorded a few times. The rearrangement links TRBV6-1 to TRBJ2-3; D might be TRBD1 (6 bases). This CDR3 has 15 amino acids. Germline CDR1 is MNHNS and CDR2 is SASEGT. Trimming removed 4 bases from V and 7 bases from J, with 18 bases in between. The CDR3: CASSGTTGLGYTQYF. The CDR3 DNA follows: TGTGCCAGCAGTGGGACGACAGGTCTTGGATATACGCAGTATTTT.

In this sample, this clonotype turned up many times. The chain employs TRBV29-1 and TRBJ2-3; 9 nucleotides align to TRBD1. The germline V gene encodes CDR1 SQVTM and CDR2 ANQGSEA. The V and J ends lost 7 bases and 7 bases, in that order; junction bases with no gene match: 6. CDR3 length equals 12 residues. The CDR3 DNA reads as TGCAGCGGCCAACAGGGGGCAAATACGCAGTATTTT. Its protein is CSGQQGANTQYF.

This clonotype was seen a handful of times. The chain recombines TRBV3-1 with TRBJ1-1; D possibly corresponds to TRBD1 (6 bases). The V and J ends lost 5 bases and 1 base respectively, with 14 bases between them. The CDR3 spans 15 residues. The germline V gene encodes CDR1 LGHDT and CDR2 YNNKEL (reference sequence). CDR3 protein: CASSFTGTRNTEAFF. The CDR3 DNA follows: TGTGCCAGCAGCTTTACCGGGACACGGAACACTGAAGCTTTCTTT.

The chain employs TRBV6-6 and TRBJ1-3, with TRBD1 as a possible D gene (5 bases). CDR1 and CDR2 from the germline V gene are MNHNY and SVGAGI (reference sequence). Trimming removed 7 bases at V and 0 bases at J, with 13 bases between. The CDR3 extends over 15 amino acids. The CDR3 bases are TGTGCCAGCATCCCCCCGGGGGGCTCTGGAAACACCATATATTTT. Translation: CASIPPGGSGNTIYF.

The V and J genes are TRBV7-2 and TRBJ1-1, with 8 nucleotides matching TRBD1. This CDR3 contains 15 residues. From germline, CDR1 is SGHTA and CDR2 FQGNSA. Trimming cost V 5 bases and J 3 bases; bases outside gene matches: 8. CDR3 coding DNA: TGTGCCAGCAGCACGACAGGGGCGACTTACACTGAAGCTTTCTTT. Amino acid sequence: CASSTTGATYTEAFF. Full variable domain (rest looked up from reference TRBV7-2 and TRBJ1-1): GAGVSQSPSNKVTEKGKDVELRCDPISGHTALYWYRQSLGQGLEFLIYFQGNSAPDKSGLPSDRFSAERTGGSVSTLTIQRTQQEDSAVYLCASSTTGATYTEAFFGQGTRLTVV.

This clonotype was detected a few times. The chain carries TRBV29-1 and TRBJ1-2; 8 bases are shared with TRBD1. The ends lost 6 bases at V and 5 bases at J; junction bases unmatched: 11. The germline CDR1 and CDR2 sequences are SQVTM and ANQGSEA. This CDR3 has 14 amino acids. CDR3 residues: CSVATLTGGYGYTF. CDR3 in DNA: TGCAGCGTGGCGACCCTAACAGGGGGTTATGGCTACACCTTC.

This clonotype appeared a few times. The chain carries TRBV12-3 or TRBV12-4 and TRBJ2-5; 8 nucleotides agree with TRBD1. CDR3 length equals 15 residues. V lost 7 bases, J lost 6 bases, and 13 bases stayed unmatched. The CDR3, as DNA: TGTGCCAGCACCCGCCCCGACAGGGGTCCAAAGACCCAGTACTTC. As protein: CASTRPDRGPKTQYF.

The chain carries TRBV3-1 and TRBJ2-7; 7 positions match TRBD2. Germline-derived CDR1 and CDR2 are LGHDT and YNNKEL (reference sequence). V was pared by 2 bases and J by 3 bases, with 7 bases of the junction left unmatched. The CDR3 has 15 residues. CDR3 region: CASSQSPREIYEQYF. CDR3 DNA sequence: TGTGCCAGCAGCCAAAGCCCGCGGGAGATCTACGAGCAGTACTTC.